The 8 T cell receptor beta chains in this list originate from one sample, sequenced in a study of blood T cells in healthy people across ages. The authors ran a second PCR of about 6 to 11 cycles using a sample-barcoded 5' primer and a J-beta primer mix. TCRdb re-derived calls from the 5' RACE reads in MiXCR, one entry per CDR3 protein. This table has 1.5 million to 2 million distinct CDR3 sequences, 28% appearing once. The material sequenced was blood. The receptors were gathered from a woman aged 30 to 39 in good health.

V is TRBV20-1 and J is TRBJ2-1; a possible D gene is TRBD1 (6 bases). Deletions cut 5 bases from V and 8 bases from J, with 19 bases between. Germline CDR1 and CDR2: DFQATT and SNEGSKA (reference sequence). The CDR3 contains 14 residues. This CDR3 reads CSAQPRGGTYEQFF. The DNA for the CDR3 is TGCAGTGCTCAGCCTAGAGGGGGTACGTATGAGCAGTTCTTC.

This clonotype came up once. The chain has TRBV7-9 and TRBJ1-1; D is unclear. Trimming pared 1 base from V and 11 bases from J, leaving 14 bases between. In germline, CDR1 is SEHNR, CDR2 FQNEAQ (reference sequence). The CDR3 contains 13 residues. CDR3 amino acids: CASSLVGEDEAFF. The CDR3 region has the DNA TGTGCCAGCAGCTTAGTGGGTGAGGACGAGGCTTTCTTT.

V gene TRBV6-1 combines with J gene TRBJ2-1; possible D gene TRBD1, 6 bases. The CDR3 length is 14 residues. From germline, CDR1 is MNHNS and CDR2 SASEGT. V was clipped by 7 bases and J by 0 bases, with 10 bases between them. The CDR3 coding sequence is TGTGCCAGCACCGGACAGCCCTCCTACAATGAGCAGTTCTTC. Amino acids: CASTGQPSYNEQFF.

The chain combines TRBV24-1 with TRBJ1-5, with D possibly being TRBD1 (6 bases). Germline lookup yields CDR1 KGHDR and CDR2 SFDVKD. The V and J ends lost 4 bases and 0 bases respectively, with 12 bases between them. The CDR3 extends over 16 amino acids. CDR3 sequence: CATSETGSYSNQPQHF. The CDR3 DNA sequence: TGTGCCACCAGTGAAACAGGGAGTTATAGCAATCAGCCCCAGCATTTT.

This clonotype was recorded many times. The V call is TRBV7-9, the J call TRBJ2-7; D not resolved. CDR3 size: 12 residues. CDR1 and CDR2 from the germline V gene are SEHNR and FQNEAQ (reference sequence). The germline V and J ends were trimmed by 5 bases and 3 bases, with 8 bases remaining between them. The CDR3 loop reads CASSRRDYEQYF. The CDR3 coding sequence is TGTGCCAGCAGCCGTAGGGACTACGAGCAGTACTTC.

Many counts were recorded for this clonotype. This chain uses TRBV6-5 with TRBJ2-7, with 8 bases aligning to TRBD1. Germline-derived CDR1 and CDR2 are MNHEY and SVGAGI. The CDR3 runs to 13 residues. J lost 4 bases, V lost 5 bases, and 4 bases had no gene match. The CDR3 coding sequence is TGTGCCAGCAGTACCCGGACAGGGTACGAGCAGTACTTC. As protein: CASSTRTGYEQYF.

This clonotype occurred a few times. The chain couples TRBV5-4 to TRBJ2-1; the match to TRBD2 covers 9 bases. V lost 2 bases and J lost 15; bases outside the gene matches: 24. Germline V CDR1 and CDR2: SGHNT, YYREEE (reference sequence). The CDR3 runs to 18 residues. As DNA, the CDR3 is TGTGCCAGCAGCTTTTGGGACGAACCTGGCAGATCTAGCGGGGTGGTGTTCTTC. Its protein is CASSFWDEPGRSSGVVFF.

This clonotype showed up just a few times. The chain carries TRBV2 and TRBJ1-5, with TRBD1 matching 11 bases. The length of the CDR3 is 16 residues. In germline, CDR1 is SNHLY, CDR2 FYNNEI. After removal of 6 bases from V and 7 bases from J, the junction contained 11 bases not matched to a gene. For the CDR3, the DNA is TGTGCCAGCAGCGATCCGGGACAGGGGGTAGGGCAGCCCCAGCATTTT. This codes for CASSDPGQGVGQPQHF.